A selection of T cell receptor beta chains follows, all from one sample in a study of blood T cell repertoires in COVID-19. Produced via immunoSEQ multiplex PCR; TCRdb's table is partial and in-frame only. The repertoire has roughly 70,000 clones, more than 65% of them found once; the top ten carry roughly 4.5%. The sample taken for sequencing was peripheral blood. These receptors were collected from a woman aged 55-75 years with acute or convalescent COVID-19. CDR3s include the opening cysteine and the closing phenylalanine or tryptophan. Each record gives: D gene, V gene, J gene, clone size, CDR3 protein, CDR3 DNA. A D gene is named only where the DNA matches it firmly. The size entry is marked missing in some rows and otherwise reads once, few, many or a size class.

>-|TRBV28|TRBJ2-7|-
CASSPPRTDKYF
TGTGCCAGCAGCCCGCCACGGACAGACAAGTACTTC
>-|TRBV5-1|TRBJ1-1|-
CASSLTGLTEAFF
TGCGCCAGCAGCTTGACAGGGTTAACTGAAGCTTTCTTT
>-|TRBV24-1|TRBJ1-2|-
CATSDSGDVSYGYTF
TGTGCCACCAGTGACTCCGGGGATGTAAGTTACGGCTACACCTTC
>TRBD1|TRBV27|TRBJ1-5|-
CASSPRQGNDQPQHF
TGTGCCAGCAGTCCCCGACAGGGGAATGATCAGCCCCAGCATTTT
>-|TRBV21-1|TRBJ1-3|few
CASSKGPLSGNTIYF
TGTGCCAGCAGCAAAGGGCCCCTCTCTGGAAACACCATATATTTT
>-|TRBV14|TRBJ1-2|-
CASSQVQGYGYTF
TGTGCCAGCAGCCAAGTACAGGGCTATGGCTACACCTTC
>-|TRBV19|TRBJ1-1|-
CASSIRGAPEAFF
TGTGCCAGTAGTATCCGGGGGGCACCTGAAGCTTTCTTT
>TRBD1|TRBV11-1|TRBJ2-5|-
CASSLTGEETQYF
TGTGCCAGCAGCTTAACAGGGGAGGAGACCCAGTACTTC
>TRBD1|TRBV3-1/TRBV3-2|TRBJ1-3|-
CASSRGQSSGNTIYF
TGTGCCAGCAGCCGGGGACAGTCCTCTGGAAACACCATATATTTT
>-|TRBV7-9|TRBJ1-1|-
CASSLAPRGRATEAFF
TGTGCCAGCAGCTTAGCTCCCAGAGGGCGAGCTACTGAAGCTTTCTTT
>TRBD2|TRBV7-8|TRBJ2-1|-
CASSLAASGGYNEQFF
TGTGCCAGCAGCTTAGCGGCTAGCGGGGGGTACAATGAGCAGTTCTTC
>-|TRBV21-1|TRBJ2-7|-
CASSITGTRIREQYF
TGTGCCAGCAGCATTACCGGGACTAGAATTCGTGAGCAGTACTTC
>-|TRBV5-4|TRBJ2-2|-
CASAFFDREAGELFF
TGTGCCAGCGCCTTCTTCGACAGGGAGGCCGGGGAGCTGTTTTTT
>-|TRBV27|TRBJ2-1|-
CASIPSERHNEQFF
TGTGCCAGCATTCCTAGCGAACGTCACAATGAGCAGTTCTTC
>TRBD1|TRBV6-5|TRBJ1-5|few
CASSQGQALNQPQHF
TGTGCCAGCAGTCAGGGACAGGCTCTCAATCAGCCCCAGCATTTT
>TRBD2|TRBV25-1|TRBJ2-3|-
CASQAGGSTDTQYF
TGTGCCAGTCAAGCGGGGGGGAGCACAGATACGCAGTATTTT
>TRBD2|TRBV7-6|TRBJ2-1|-
CASSLAQGGYEQFF
TGTGCCAGCAGCTTAGCGCAGGGAGGGTATGAGCAGTTCTTC
>TRBD1|TRBV10-2|TRBJ2-3|few
CASSEWQGATDTQYF
TGCGCCAGCAGTGAGTGGCAGGGGGCCACAGATACGCAGTATTTT
>TRBD2|TRBV5-1|TRBJ2-1|-
CASSLDSGRNNEQFF
TGCGCCAGCAGTTTGGACTCCGGGAGGAACAATGAGCAGTTCTTC
>-|TRBV19|TRBJ1-1|-
CASSGRTGLSNTEAFF
TGTGCCAGTAGTGGCCGTACAGGGCTTTCGAACACTGAAGCTTTCTTT
>TRBD1|TRBV2|TRBJ2-7|-
CASTSPGQSYEQYF
TGTGCCAGCACCTCTCCGGGACAGTCCTACGAGCAGTACTTC
>-|TRBV3-1/TRBV3-2|TRBJ1-1|-
CASSPSGGNTEAFF
TGTGCCAGCAGCCCATCGGGTGGGAACACTGAAGCTTTCTTT
>TRBD1|TRBV7-3|TRBJ2-4|-
CASSRTGGGKNIQYF
TGTGCCAGCAGTCGGACAGGGGGCGGCAAAAACATTCAGTACTTC